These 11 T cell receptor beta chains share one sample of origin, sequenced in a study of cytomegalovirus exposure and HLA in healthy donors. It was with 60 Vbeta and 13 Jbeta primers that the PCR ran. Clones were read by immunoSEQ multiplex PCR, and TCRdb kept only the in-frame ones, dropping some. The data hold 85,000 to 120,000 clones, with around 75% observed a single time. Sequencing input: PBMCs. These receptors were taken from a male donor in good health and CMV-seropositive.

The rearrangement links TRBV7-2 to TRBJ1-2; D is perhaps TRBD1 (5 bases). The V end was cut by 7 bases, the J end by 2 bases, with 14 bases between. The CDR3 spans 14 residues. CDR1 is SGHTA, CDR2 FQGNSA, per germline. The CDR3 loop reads CASNGGGANYGYTF. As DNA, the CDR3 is TGTGCCAGCAATGGAGGAGGGGCCAACTATGGCTACACCTTC.

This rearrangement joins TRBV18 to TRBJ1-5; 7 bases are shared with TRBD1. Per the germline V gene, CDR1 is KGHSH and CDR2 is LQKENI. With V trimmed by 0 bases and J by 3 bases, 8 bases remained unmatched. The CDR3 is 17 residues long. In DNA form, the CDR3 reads TGTGCCAGCTCACCACCCGAGGGACAGCGTCACAATCAGCCCCAGCATTTT. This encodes CASSPPEGQRHNQPQHF.

CDR3 residues: CASSILGRDYQPQHF. The CDR3 DNA reads as TGTGCCAGTAGTATACTGGGCAGGGACTATCAGCCCCAGCATTTT. The chain carries TRBV19 and TRBJ1-5; TRBD1 might be the D (5 bases). V shed 2 bases and J shed 5 bases, with 13 bases lying between them. Germline CDR1 LNHDA, CDR2 SQIVND (reference sequence). The CDR3 contains 15 residues.

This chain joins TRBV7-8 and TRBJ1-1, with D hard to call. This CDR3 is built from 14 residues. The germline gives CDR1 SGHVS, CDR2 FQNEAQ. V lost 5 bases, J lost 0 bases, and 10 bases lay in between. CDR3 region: CASSPTRLNTEAFF. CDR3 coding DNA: TGTGCCAGCAGCCCGACTCGCCTGAACACTGAAGCTTTCTTT.

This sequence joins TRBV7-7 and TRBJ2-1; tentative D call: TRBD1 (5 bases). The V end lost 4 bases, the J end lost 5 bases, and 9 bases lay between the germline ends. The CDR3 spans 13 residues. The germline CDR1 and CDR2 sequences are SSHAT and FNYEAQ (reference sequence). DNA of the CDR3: TGTGCCAGCAGCTCCCAGGGTAACAATGAGCAGTTCTTC. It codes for CASSSQGNNEQFF.

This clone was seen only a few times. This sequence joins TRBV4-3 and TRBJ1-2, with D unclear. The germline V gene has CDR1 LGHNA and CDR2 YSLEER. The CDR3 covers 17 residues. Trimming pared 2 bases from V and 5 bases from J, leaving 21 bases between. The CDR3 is CASSQTREASLLYGYTF. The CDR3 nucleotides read TGCGCCAGCAGCCAAACGAGGGAGGCCAGTCTCCTATATGGCTACACCTTC.

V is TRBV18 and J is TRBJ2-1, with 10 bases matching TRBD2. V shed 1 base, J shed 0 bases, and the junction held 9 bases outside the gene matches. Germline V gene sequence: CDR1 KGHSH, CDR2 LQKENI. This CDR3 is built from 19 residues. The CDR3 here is CASSPLATSGVSSYNEQFF. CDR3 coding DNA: TGTGCCAGCTCACCACTTGCAACTAGCGGGGTTAGCTCCTACAATGAGCAGTTCTTC.

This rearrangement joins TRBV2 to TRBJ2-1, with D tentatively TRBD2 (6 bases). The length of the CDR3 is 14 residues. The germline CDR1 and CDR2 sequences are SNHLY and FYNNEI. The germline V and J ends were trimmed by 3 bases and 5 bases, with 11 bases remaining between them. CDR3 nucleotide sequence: TGTGCCAGCAGTGAGCGGGAAATAAACAATGAGCAGTTCTTC. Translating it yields CASSEREINNEQFF.

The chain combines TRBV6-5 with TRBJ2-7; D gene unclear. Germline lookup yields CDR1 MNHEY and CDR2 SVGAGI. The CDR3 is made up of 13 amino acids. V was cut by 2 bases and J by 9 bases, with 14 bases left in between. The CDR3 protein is CASSYGERQPQYF. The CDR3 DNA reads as TGTGCCAGCAGTTACGGAGAGAGGCAGCCGCAGTACTTC.

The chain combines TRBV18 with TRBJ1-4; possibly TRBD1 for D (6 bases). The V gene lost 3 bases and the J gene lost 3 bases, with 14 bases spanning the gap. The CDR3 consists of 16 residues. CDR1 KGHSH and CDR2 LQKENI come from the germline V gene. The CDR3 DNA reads TGTGCCAGCTCACCTTCCTACAACAGGGCTAATGAAAAACTGTTTTTT. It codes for CASSPSYNRANEKLFF. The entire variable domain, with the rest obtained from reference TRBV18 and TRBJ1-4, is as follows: NAGVMQNPRHLVRRRGQEARLRCSPMKGHSHVYWYRQLPEEGLKFMVYLQKENIIDESGMPKERFSAEFPKEGPSILRIQQVVRGDSAAYFCASSPSYNRANEKLFFGSGTQLSVL.

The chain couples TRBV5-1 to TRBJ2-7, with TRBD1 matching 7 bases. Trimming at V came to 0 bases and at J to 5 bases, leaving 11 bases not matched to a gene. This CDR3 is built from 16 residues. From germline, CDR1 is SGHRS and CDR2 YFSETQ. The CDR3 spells CASSLGGSGGIDEQYF. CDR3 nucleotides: TGCGCCAGCAGCTTGGGGGGATCAGGGGGAATCGACGAGCAGTACTTC.